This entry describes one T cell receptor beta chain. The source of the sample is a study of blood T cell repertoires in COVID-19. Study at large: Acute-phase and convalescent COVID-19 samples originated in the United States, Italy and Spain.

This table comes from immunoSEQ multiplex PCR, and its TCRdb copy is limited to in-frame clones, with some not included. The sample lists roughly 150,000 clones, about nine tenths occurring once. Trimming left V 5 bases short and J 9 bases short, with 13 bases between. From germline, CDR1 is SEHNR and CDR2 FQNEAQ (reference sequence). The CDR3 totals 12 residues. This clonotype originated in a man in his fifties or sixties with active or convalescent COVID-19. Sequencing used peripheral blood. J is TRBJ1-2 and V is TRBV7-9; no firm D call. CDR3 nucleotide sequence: TGTGCCAGCAGCCTCGAGGGCGGAAGCTACACCTTC. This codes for CASSLEGGSYTF.